This T cell receptor beta chain was obtained from a study of T cell repertoires in cytomegalovirus infection. TCRdb passed the reads through MiXCR, listing each CDR3 protein once. The sample holds 750,000 to 900,000 distinct CDR3 sequences, just under 30% seen once. A few counts support this clonotype. Its antigen is currently unknown. The V and J ends lost 0 bases and 2 bases, in that order; junction bases with no gene match: 4. Looked up from germline, CDR1 is LGHNA and CDR2 is YNFKEQ. This CDR3 spans 15 amino acids. This sequence joins TRBV4-2 and TRBJ2-7, with 7 bases identical to TRBD1. The sample in question was cultured CD8+ T cells from PBMCs, obtained from culture after CMV antigen stimulation. This clonotype was obtained from a human donor in good health (CMV status not recorded). Some clones in this sample may be carry-over from other donors' samples. CDR3 nucleotides: TGTGCCAGCAGCCAAGATACAGGGGCCCCCTACGAGCAGTACTTC. Its translation is CASSQDTGAPYEQYF.